These 20 T cell receptor beta chains originate from one sample sequenced in a study of CD8 T cells in ankylosing spondylitis. TCRdb analysed the 5' RACE reads with MiXCR anew, one entry per CDR3 protein. The sample has approximately 16,000 distinct CDR3 sequences, 7.5% to 9.5% seen once. Sequencing input: blood. The source is a male donor with ankylosing spondylitis or in good health (not recorded which).

The CDR3 protein is CASSSGTGFTEAFF. Here the CDR3 DNA reads TGTGCCAGCAGTTCCGGGACAGGGTTCACTGAAGCTTTCTTT. V and J are TRBV6-5 and TRBJ1-1; 9 bases line up with TRBD1. CDR1 and CDR2 from the germline V gene are MNHEY and SVGAGI. Trimming took 4 bases from V and 4 from J; bases not matched to a gene: 4. This CDR3 is built from 14 residues.

The chain employs TRBV12-3 or TRBV12-4 and TRBJ2-3; TRBD1 is a possible D gene (6 bases). The CDR3 totals 14 residues. The V and J ends lost 5 bases and 4 bases respectively, with 13 bases between them. CDR3 nucleotides: TGTGCCAGCAGTCCTGGGACACTCGCAGATACGCAGTATTTT. Protein sequence: CASSPGTLADTQYF.

This clonotype was observed at least ten times. The chain couples TRBV20-1 to TRBJ2-1; no clear D. Germline loops: CDR1 DFQATT, CDR2 SNEGSKA (reference sequence). This CDR3 is built from 16 residues. Trimming took 0 bases from V and 2 from J, leaving 14 bases between them. The CDR3 DNA reads as TGCAGTGCTAGAGATGTCTTCGAACGGACCTACAATGAGCAGTTCTTC. Its translation is CSARDVFERTYNEQFF.

The rearrangement joins TRBV6-1 to TRBJ2-1; 7 bases line up with TRBD2. The V and J ends lost 8 bases and 8 bases, in that order; junction bases with no gene match: 6. CDR1 MNHNS and CDR2 SASEGT come from the germline V gene. The CDR3 is 12 residues long. The CDR3 spells CASVPGGYEQFF. The CDR3 DNA follows: TGTGCCAGCGTGCCGGGAGGTTATGAGCAGTTCTTC.

This chain links TRBV15 with TRBJ2-4; D is possibly TRBD1 (8 bases). The V and J ends lost 3 bases and 8 bases respectively, with 17 bases between them. Germline assignment: CDR1 LNHNV and CDR2 YYDKDF (reference sequence). CDR3 length: 15 amino acids. The CDR3 bases are TGTGCCACCAGCAGCCCGCTAACAGGGGGGGACATTCAGTACTTC. It yields the protein CATSSPLTGGDIQYF.

Ten or more counts support this clonotype. This chain joins TRBV5-1 and TRBJ1-4; possible D gene TRBD1, 5 bases. This CDR3 comprises 16 residues. Germline loops: CDR1 SGHRS, CDR2 YFSETQ. V was cut by 0 bases and J by 5 bases, with 14 bases left in between. This CDR3 reads CASSLDPGGSNEKLFF. DNA for the CDR3: TGCGCCAGCAGCTTGGATCCGGGGGGATCGAATGAAAAACTGTTTTTT. Complete variable domain (other parts from reference TRBV5-1 and TRBJ1-4): KAGVTQTPRYLIKTRGQQVTLSCSPISGHRSVSWYQQTPGQGLQFLFEYFSETQRNKGNFPGRFSGRQFSNSRSEMNVSTLELGDSALYLCASSLDPGGSNEKLFFGSGTQLSVL.

J is TRBJ1-1 and V is TRBV5-1; D unclear. Per the germline V gene, CDR1 is SGHRS and CDR2 is YFSETQ. Trimming shortened V by 1 base and J by 0 bases, and 7 bases separated the two germline ends. The CDR3 contains 14 residues. DNA of the CDR3: TGCGCCAGCAGCTTGAAGGGTTTGAACACTGAAGCTTTCTTT. Translation gives CASSLKGLNTEAFF. The full variable domain, with the rest looked up from reference TRBV5-1 and TRBJ1-1, is KAGVTQTPRYLIKTRGQQVTLSCSPISGHRSVSWYQQTPGQGLQFLFEYFSETQRNKGNFPGRFSGRQFSNSRSEMNVSTLELGDSALYLCASSLKGLNTEAFFGQGTRLTVV.

This clonotype has at least ten counts. J is TRBJ2-7 and V is TRBV4-2, with 7 bases that match TRBD1. The CDR3 runs to 15 residues. Trimming cost V 3 bases and J 4 bases; bases outside gene matches: 9. Per the germline V gene, CDR1 is LGHNA and CDR2 is YNFKEQ. This CDR3 is CASSQLSGDRYEQYF. DNA for the CDR3: TGTGCCAGCAGCCAGTTGTCCGGGGACAGATACGAGCAGTACTTC.

This chain uses TRBV12-3 or TRBV12-4 with TRBJ1-3, with no clear D. V lost 7 bases and J lost 0, with 13 bases in between. The CDR3 is made up of 15 amino acids. CDR3 region: CASTRTVSSGNTIYF. Here the CDR3 DNA reads TGTGCCAGCACCAGAACAGTAAGCTCTGGAAACACCATATATTTT.

V gene TRBV20-1 combines with J gene TRBJ2-7; 10 nucleotides align to TRBD2. Losses at the gene ends were 0 bases for V and 4 bases for J; bases not matched to a gene: 6. Germline V gene lookup returns CDR1 DFQATT and CDR2 SNEGSKA (reference sequence). The CDR3 is 15 amino acids. CDR3 amino acids: CSARDRTSGKYEQYF. In DNA form, the CDR3 reads TGCAGTGCTAGAGATCGAACTAGCGGGAAATACGAGCAGTACTTC.

The chain uses TRBV5-1 and TRBJ2-3, with D unresolved. The CDR3 has 14 residues. CDR1 is SGHRS and CDR2 is YFSETQ in the germline V gene. V was shortened by 1 base and J by 0 bases, with 6 bases between the two germline ends. The CDR3 sequence is CASSLLGSTDTQYF. The CDR3, as DNA: TGCGCCAGCAGCTTGTTGGGTAGCACAGATACGCAGTATTTT.

This clonotype was seen at least ten times. J is TRBJ2-3 and V is TRBV7-9; 7 bases fit TRBD1. From germline, CDR1 is SEHNR and CDR2 FQNEAQ (reference sequence). V shed 7 bases, J shed 1 base, and the junction held 5 bases outside the gene matches. The CDR3 extends over 14 amino acids. CDR3 protein: CASNPTGGTDTQYF. The CDR3 DNA follows: TGTGCCAGCAACCCAACAGGGGGCACAGATACGCAGTATTTT. Drawing the rest from reference TRBV7-9 and TRBJ2-3, the complete variable domain is DTGVSQNPRHKITKRGQNVTFRCDPISEHNRLYWYRQTLGQGPEFLTYFQNEAQLEKSRLLSDRFSAERPKGSFSTLEIQRTEQGDSAMYLCASNPTGGTDTQYFGPGTRLTVL.

This clonotype was seen only a few times. V is TRBV20-1 and J is TRBJ1-4, with no clear D. Germline V gene data show CDR1 as DFQATT and CDR2 as SNEGSKA (reference sequence). Between the trimmed V and J ends, which lost 0 bases and 8 bases, there was a span of 16 bases. There are 15 residues in the CDR3. CDR3 DNA sequence: TGCAGTGCTAGAGATCGAGGGCAGTCCTCCGAAAAACTGTTTTTT. Its translation is CSARDRGQSSEKLFF.

This clonotype was seen many times. The rearrangement uses TRBV7-3 and TRBJ2-5, with unresolved D. There are 14 residues in the CDR3. Per germline, CDR1 SGHTA and CDR2 FQGTGA. Trimming left V 5 bases short and J 1 base short, with 11 bases between. The DNA of the CDR3 is TGTGCCAGCAGCCCCGAAGGGTTCCAAGAGACCCAGTACTTC. Amino acids: CASSPEGFQETQYF.

V usage is TRBV20-1 and J usage is TRBJ2-2, with 8 bases that match TRBD1. This CDR3 has 13 residues. The germline CDR1 and CDR2 sequences are DFQATT and SNEGSKA (reference sequence). Losses at the gene ends were 6 bases for V and 1 base for J; bases not matched to a gene: 1. CDR3 in DNA: TGCAGTGCGGGACAGGAGAACACCGGGGAGCTGTTTTTT. Its protein is CSAGQENTGELFF.

This clonotype was counted a few times. The chain combines TRBV5-1 with TRBJ2-1; TRBD2 agrees at 13 bases. This CDR3 is 15 amino acids long. The germline CDR1 and CDR2 sequences are SGHRS and YFSETQ. V shed 2 bases, J shed 8 bases, and the junction held 4 bases outside the gene matches. CDR3 coding DNA: TGCGCCAGCAGCTTAAGACTAGCGGGGGGCGATGAGCAGTTCTTC. Protein sequence: CASSLRLAGGDEQFF.

This clonotype has just a few counts. V gene TRBV30 combines with J gene TRBJ1-4; 9 positions agree with TRBD1. After removal of 4 bases from V and 8 bases from J, the junction contained 8 bases not matched to a gene. The germline gives CDR1 GTSNPN, CDR2 SVGIG (reference sequence). The CDR3 spans 14 residues. The CDR3 loop reads CAWMRDRVQEKLFF. Here the CDR3 DNA reads TGTGCCTGGATGCGGGACAGGGTACAAGAAAAACTGTTTTTT.

This clonotype was recorded many times. The genes are TRBV20-1 and TRBJ2-2; D tentatively fits TRBD1 or TRBD2 (5 bases each). V was trimmed by 5 bases and J by 0 bases, leaving 10 bases between them. In germline, CDR1 is DFQATT, CDR2 SNEGSKA (reference sequence). This CDR3 spans 14 amino acids. CDR3 protein: CSAPGTANTGELFF. CDR3 nucleotides: TGCAGTGCTCCCGGGACGGCGAACACCGGGGAGCTGTTTTTT.

This clonotype has just a few counts. This sequence joins TRBV12-3 or TRBV12-4 and TRBJ2-3, with 10 bases matching TRBD1. The ends lost 4 bases at V and 5 bases at J; junction bases unmatched: 6. The CDR3 consists of 15 residues. CDR3 sequence (DNA): TGTGCCAGCAGTTGGGGACAGGGGTTGGTAGATACGCAGTATTTT. Its translation is CASSWGQGLVDTQYF.

This clonotype was seen repeatedly, ten times or more. The chain joins TRBV10-3 to TRBJ2-3, with D perhaps TRBD2 (7 bases). Germline lookup yields CDR1 ENHRY and CDR2 SYGVKD. Deletions cut 6 bases from V and 2 bases from J, with 12 bases between. CDR3 length equals 14 residues. The CDR3 region is CAISPGGYTDTQYF. The CDR3 coding sequence is TGTGCCATCAGCCCGGGGGGCTACACAGATACGCAGTATTTT.